This entry lists 5 T cell receptor beta chains sequenced from one sample in a study of OX40 agonist ivuxolimab in advanced cancers. Generated by immunoSEQ multiplex PCR, the TCRdb table keeps only in-frame clones and is missing some. The sample lists about 59,000 clones, 87% occurring once. The sequences come from CD4+ or CD8+ T cells sorted from blood, collected in a trial of the OX40 agonist ivuxolimab. All receptors come from an adult with an advanced solid tumor such as melanoma, head and neck, liver or kidney cancer.

This chain connects TRBV5-1 to TRBJ1-1; D uncertain. With 0 bases removed from V and 3 bases from J, the gap between germline ends came to 9 bases. The germline CDR1 and CDR2 sequences are SGHRS and YFSETQ. The CDR3 has 14 amino acids. CDR3 bases: TGCGCCAGCAGCTTGGATATATCGTACACTGAAGCTTTCTTT. Protein product: CASSLDISYTEAFF.

This sequence joins TRBV27 and TRBJ2-2; 10 bases are shared with TRBD1. Germline CDR1 reads MNHEY; CDR2 reads SMNVEV (reference sequence). This CDR3 has 15 residues. Trimming took 3 bases from V and 7 from J; bases not matched to a gene: 5. CDR3 nucleotides: TGTGCCAGCAGTTTCCGACAGGGGGCGAACGGGGAGCTGTTTTTT. Protein: CASSFRQGANGELFF.

By its share, this clone is medium-sized. The chain couples TRBV12-5 to TRBJ1-2; weak D call: TRBD1 (6 bases). Trimming took off 4 bases at V and 4 bases at J, with 13 bases between the two ends. The CDR3 length is 14 residues. Germline V gene lookup returns CDR1 LGHNT and CDR2 FRNRAP. CDR3 sequence reads: CASGSQGRAYGYTF. CDR3 nucleotides: TGTGCTAGTGGTTCCCAGGGGAGGGCCTATGGCTACACCTTC.

V is TRBV28 and J is TRBJ2-1, with 8 bases that match TRBD1. CDR1 and CDR2 (germline): MDHEN, SYDVKM. The ends lost 4 bases at V and 2 bases at J; junction bases unmatched: 4. The CDR3 sequence is 15 residues long. The CDR3 DNA is TGTGCCAGCAGTTCCGGACAGGGCACCTACAATGAGCAGTTCTTC. Translated, it gives CASSSGQGTYNEQFF.

This chain connects TRBV11-2 to TRBJ2-6, with D tentatively TRBD2 (6 bases). CDR3 size: 19 residues. The V end lost 6 bases, the J end lost 0 bases, and 21 bases lay between the germline ends. CDR1 and CDR2 (germline): SGHAT, FQNNGV. CDR3 DNA: TGTGCCAGCAGTCTAGGCTGGGGAGGTATATACTCTGGGGCCAACGTCCTGACTTTC. Residues: CASSLGWGGIYSGANVLTF.